This passage covers 28 T cell receptor beta chains from one sample sequenced in a study of technical replicates of blood from several donors. Clones were sequenced by immunoSEQ multiplex PCR, and TCRdb holds only the in-frame ones, with some missing. The sample shows 60,000 to 90,000 clones, approximately 96% of them seen only once. Sequenced input: T cells isolated from PBMCs. Source of these receptors: a human donor in good health.

This clone was recorded a few times. CDR3 sequence (DNA): TGTGCCAGCAGTCCGAAACCCAACAGGTTCGGCAATCAGCCCCAGCATTTT. It codes for CASSPKPNRFGNQPQHF. This sequence joins TRBV28 and TRBJ1-5, with a weak D call TRBD1 (5 bases). The CDR3 covers 17 residues. CDR1 and CDR2 from the germline V gene are MDHEN and SYDVKM. V was cut by 5 bases and J by 2 bases, with 19 bases left in between.

The J gene is TRBJ2-7, the V gene TRBV7-9; 9 positions match TRBD1. V gave up 5 bases and J gave up 3 bases; unmatched junction bases: 11. The CDR3 extends over 16 amino acids. Germline CDR1 reads SEHNR; CDR2 reads FQNEAQ (reference sequence). The CDR3 DNA reads TGTGCCAGCAGCCATTCGGGACAGGGTAAGGACTACGAGCAGTACTTC. This codes for CASSHSGQGKDYEQYF.

CDR3 amino acids: CASSLIPGGYDYEQYF. As DNA, the CDR3 is TGTGCCAGCAGCTTAATTCCAGGGGGCTACGACTACGAGCAGTACTTC. The V call is TRBV7-9, the J call TRBJ2-7; 8 bases agree with TRBD1. The ends lost 2 bases at V and 3 bases at J; junction bases unmatched: 9. Germline V gene lookup returns CDR1 SEHNR and CDR2 FQNEAQ (reference sequence). CDR3 size: 16 residues. Complete variable domain (other parts from reference TRBV7-9 and TRBJ2-7): DTGVSQNPRHKITKRGQNVTFRCDPISEHNRLYWYRQTLGQGPEFLTYFQNEAQLEKSRLLSDRFSAERPKGSFSTLEIQRTEQGDSAMYLCASSLIPGGYDYEQYFGPGTRLTVT.

The rearrangement uses TRBV4-1 and TRBJ2-1; a weak D match, TRBD2 (5 bases). This CDR3 comprises 14 residues. CDR1 is MGHRA, CDR2 YSYEKL, per germline. V gave up 4 bases and J gave up 8 bases, with 15 bases separating them. The CDR3 is CASSPGLPTDEQFF. The CDR3 DNA follows: TGCGCCAGCAGCCCCGGACTTCCCACGGATGAGCAGTTCTTC.

This chain uses TRBV5-4 with TRBJ2-1, with TRBD2 matching over 9 bases. Germline assignment: CDR1 SGHNT and CDR2 YYREEE (reference sequence). CDR3 size: 14 residues. With 2 bases clipped from V and 8 bases from J, the junction kept 5 bases outside the gene matches. DNA for the CDR3: TGTGCCAGCAGCTTTAGCGGGAGCTGGTATGAGCAGTTCTTC. Translating gives CASSFSGSWYEQFF.

The rearrangement links TRBV6-6 to TRBJ1-2; a weak D match, TRBD1 (6 bases). Germline V gene lookup returns CDR1 MNHNY and CDR2 SVGAGI (reference sequence). V was pared by 5 bases and J by 5 bases, with 15 bases between. The CDR3 runs 14 residues. The chain's CDR3 is CASSLKQGLYGYTF. The CDR3 bases are TGTGCCAGCAGTCTTAAACAGGGCCTATATGGCTACACCTTC.

The J gene is TRBJ2-7, the V gene TRBV28, with D possibly matching TRBD1 (6 bases). CDR1 is MDHEN, CDR2 SYDVKM, per germline. The V gene lost 1 base and the J gene lost 2 bases, with 12 bases spanning the gap. This CDR3 has 15 residues. In nucleotides, the CDR3 is TGTGCCAGCAGTTTATTCTACAGGGACACCTACGAGCAGTACTTC. This gives the protein CASSLFYRDTYEQYF.

The genes are TRBV27 and TRBJ2-2; possible D gene TRBD2, 5 bases. This CDR3 comprises 19 residues. Trimming stripped 4 bases from V and 1 base from J, with 22 bases between. In germline, CDR1 is MNHEY, CDR2 SMNVEV (reference sequence). As DNA, the CDR3 is TGTGCCAGCAGTTCTAGCCGCATTATATCTCACATGAACACCGGGGAGCTGTTTTTT. Translated, it gives CASSSSRIISHMNTGELFF.

This chain joins TRBV7-9 and TRBJ1-3, with TRBD1 matching 8 bases. The CDR3 is 14 amino acids. CDR1 and CDR2 (germline): SEHNR, FQNEAQ (reference sequence). Losses at the gene ends were 5 bases for V and 4 bases for J; bases not matched to a gene: 4. The CDR3 DNA follows: TGTGCCAGCAGCCAATGGACAGGGGGAAACACCATATATTTT. Protein product: CASSQWTGGNTIYF.

This clone occurred once. The chain has TRBV2 and TRBJ1-5; TRBD1 aligns across 10 bases. The length of the CDR3 is 15 residues. Germline V gene lookup returns CDR1 SNHLY and CDR2 FYNNEI. With V trimmed by 4 bases and J by 3 bases, 3 bases remained unmatched. The CDR3 DNA follows: TGTGCCAGCAGTGCGGACAGGGGGTACAATCAGCCCCAGCATTTT. Amino acids: CASSADRGYNQPQHF. Full variable domain (outside the CDR3, taken from reference TRBV2 and TRBJ1-5): EPEVTQTPSHQVTQMGQEVILRCVPISNHLYFYWYRQILGQKVEFLVSFYNNEISEKSEIFDDQFSVERPDGSNFTLKIRSTKLEDSAMYFCASSADRGYNQPQHFGDGTRLSIL.

This clone was found a few times. This sequence joins TRBV27 and TRBJ2-7; D possibly corresponds to TRBD2 (6 bases). Per germline, CDR1 MNHEY and CDR2 SMNVEV (reference sequence). The CDR3 is 13 amino acids. Trimming pared 7 bases from V and 6 bases from J, leaving 16 bases between. CDR3 nucleotide sequence: TGTGCCAGCACCCCTAGCGAGATCGGCGAGCAGTACTTC. This translates into CASTPSEIGEQYF.

The V and J genes are TRBV18 and TRBJ2-2; tentative D call: TRBD2 (6 bases). Germline V lookup: CDR1 KGHSH, CDR2 LQKENI. Trimming took 4 bases from V and 3 from J, leaving 15 bases between them. This CDR3 comprises 16 residues. CDR3 sequence: CASSRELAGYTGELFF. The CDR3 DNA reads TGTGCCAGCTCACGGGAACTAGCAGGATACACCGGGGAGCTGTTTTTT.

The chain joins TRBV12-5 to TRBJ1-1, with 10 positions matching TRBD1. The germline CDR1 and CDR2 sequences are LGHNT and FRNRAP. V shed 6 bases, J shed 3 bases, and the junction held 13 bases outside the gene matches. This CDR3 spans 17 amino acids. The CDR3 here is CASGKWDRGAVDTEAFF. The DNA of the CDR3 is TGTGCTAGTGGAAAGTGGGACAGGGGTGCGGTGGACACTGAAGCTTTCTTT.

This clone appeared a single time. J is TRBJ1-1 and V is TRBV6-1; D not certain. The CDR3 totals 14 residues. V was shortened by 2 bases and J by 3 bases, with 10 bases between the two germline ends. Germline CDR1 and CDR2: MNHNS and SASEGT. The CDR3 bases are TGTGCCAGCAGTGAACAAGGAGGGTACACTGAAGCTTTCTTT. This codes for CASSEQGGYTEAFF.

The CDR3 coding sequence is TGCGCCAGCAGCCAAGAGTGGACAGGGGGCTACGAGCAGTACTTC. Translation gives CASSQEWTGGYEQYF. This sequence joins TRBV4-1 and TRBJ2-7, with TRBD1 matching over 10 bases. The CDR3 length is 15 residues. Trimming at V came to 0 bases and at J to 3 bases, leaving 2 bases not matched to a gene. Germline-derived CDR1 and CDR2 are MGHRA and YSYEKL.

The genes are TRBV7-6 and TRBJ1-5; 8 nucleotides align to TRBD1. This CDR3 is built from 14 residues. Germline CDR1 reads SGHVS; CDR2 reads FNYEAQ. J lost 7 bases, V lost 5 bases, and 7 bases had no gene match. The CDR3 region is CASSPDRVGQPQHF. The CDR3 DNA follows: TGTGCCAGCAGCCCGGACAGGGTCGGCCAGCCCCAGCATTTT.

The J gene is TRBJ2-7, the V gene TRBV10-1, with D possibly matching TRBD1 (6 bases). This CDR3 is 16 amino acids long. Looked up from germline, CDR1 is WNHNN and CDR2 is SYGVQD (reference sequence). V was clipped by 3 bases and J by 0 bases, with 15 bases between them. The CDR3 nucleotides read TGCGCCAGCAGTGAAGGGGGACACCTCAACTCCTACGAGCAGTACTTC. Translation gives CASSEGGHLNSYEQYF.

The V and J genes are TRBV30 and TRBJ1-6; weak D call: TRBD1 (6 bases). This CDR3 has 16 residues. V lost 3 bases and J lost 4, with 16 bases in between. CDR1 is GTSNPN, CDR2 SVGIG, per germline (reference sequence). The CDR3 nucleotides are TGTGCCTGGAGCGATCCCAGGGGAGCGTATAATTCACCCCTCCACTTT. It translates to CAWSDPRGAYNSPLHF.

This clone occurred once. At one end, the junction sequence differs from germline, possibly due to a read error. The CDR3 sequence: CASSLEAGGGEQYF. The CDR3 coding sequence is TGTGCTAGCAGCTTAGAGGCAGGTGGGGGGGAGCAGTACTTC. This chain uses TRBV7-7 with TRBJ2-7; maybe TRBD2 (6 bases). This CDR3 is 14 amino acids long. Germline V CDR1 and CDR2: SSHAT, FNYEAQ (reference sequence).

The chain recombines TRBV19 with TRBJ1-2; D is unclear. Germline-derived CDR1 and CDR2 are LNHDA and SQIVND (reference sequence). The CDR3 totals 13 residues. V was pared by 8 bases and J by 4 bases, with 14 bases between. Here the CDR3 reads CASLLLGGYGYTF. The CDR3 DNA sequence: TGTGCCAGTCTCCTCCTAGGCGGCTATGGCTACACCTTC.

The chain has TRBV11-3 and TRBJ2-3; 9 bases map to TRBD1. Trimming removed 5 bases from V and 3 bases from J; junction bases left unmatched: 6. Germline V gene sequence: CDR1 SGHNT, CDR2 YENEEA. CDR3 size: 15 residues. CDR3 DNA: TGTGCCAGCAGCCAAGACAGGGGGGTAACAGATACGCAGTATTTT. It yields the protein CASSQDRGVTDTQYF.

The rearrangement joins TRBV28 to TRBJ1-3; TRBD1 might be the D (5 bases). This CDR3 comprises 13 residues. Germline assignment: CDR1 MDHEN and CDR2 SYDVKM. The V end was cut by 7 bases, the J end by 4 bases, with 11 bases between. CDR3 sequence reads: CASNPGGGNTIYF. Written as DNA, the CDR3 is TGTGCCAGCAATCCGGGGGGAGGAAACACCATATATTTT.

The gene calls are TRBV6-1 and TRBJ2-3, with a weak D call TRBD2 (6 bases). Trimming removed 6 bases from V and 1 base from J, with 8 bases in between. The V gene's germline CDR1 is MNHNS and CDR2 SASEGT. The length of the CDR3 is 13 residues. The CDR3 bases are TGTGCCAGCAGATCTAGCGGCACAGATACGCAGTATTTT. It translates to CASRSSGTDTQYF.

The chain employs TRBV11-3 and TRBJ1-5; no clear D gene. Germline CDR1 is SGHNT and CDR2 is YENEEA. V dropped 1 base and J dropped 2 bases, with 6 bases sitting between them. The CDR3 has 14 residues. The chain's CDR3 is CASSLAGGNQPQHF. DNA of the CDR3: TGTGCCAGCAGCTTAGCAGGTGGCAATCAGCCCCAGCATTTT.

The chain links TRBV2 to TRBJ2-2; D is unclear. This CDR3 has 17 amino acids. The germline V gene encodes CDR1 SNHLY and CDR2 FYNNEI. The germline V and J ends were trimmed by 4 bases and 1 base, with 16 bases remaining between them. Here the CDR3 reads CASSVWAAGRNTGELFF. The CDR3 bases are TGTGCCAGCAGTGTATGGGCAGCTGGTCGGAACACCGGGGAGCTGTTTTTT.

The chain uses TRBV27 and TRBJ1-5; D may be TRBD1 (5 bases). The CDR3 has 15 amino acids. Germline CDR1 reads MNHEY; CDR2 reads SMNVEV (reference sequence). V was clipped by 4 bases and J by 6 bases, with 16 bases between them. For the CDR3, the DNA is TGTGCCAGCAGTTCCTCGCTAAGACAGATTCAGCCCCAGCATTTT. Its protein is CASSSSLRQIQPQHF.

The rearrangement links TRBV5-1 to TRBJ2-3, with D tentatively TRBD2 (6 bases). The ends were cut back, 3 bases at V and 4 bases at J, with 15 bases in the middle. This CDR3 is 15 amino acids long. Germline V gene data show CDR1 as SGHRS and CDR2 as YFSETQ. Here the CDR3 reads CASSSRDSPADTQYF. The CDR3 region has the DNA TGCGCCAGCAGCTCTCGGGACTCACCTGCAGATACGCAGTATTTT.

The rearrangement links TRBV6-6 to TRBJ1-1, with TRBD1 matching over 8 bases. J lost 5 bases, V lost 0 bases, and 2 bases had no gene match. The CDR3 spans 14 residues. Germline V lookup: CDR1 MNHNY, CDR2 SVGAGI (reference sequence). As DNA, the CDR3 is TGTGCCAGCAGTTACTCAGACAGGGGTACTGAAGCTTTCTTT. Translation gives CASSYSDRGTEAFF.